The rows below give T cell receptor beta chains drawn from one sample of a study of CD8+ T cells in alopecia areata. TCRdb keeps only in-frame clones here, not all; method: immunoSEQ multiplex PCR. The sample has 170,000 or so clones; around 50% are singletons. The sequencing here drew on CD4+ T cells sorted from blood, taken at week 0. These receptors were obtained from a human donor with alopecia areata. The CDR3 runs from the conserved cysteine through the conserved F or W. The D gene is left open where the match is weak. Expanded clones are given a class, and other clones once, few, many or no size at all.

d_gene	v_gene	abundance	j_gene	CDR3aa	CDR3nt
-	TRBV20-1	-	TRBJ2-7	CSAADYYEQYF	TGCAGTGCGGCCGACTACTACGAGCAGTACTTC
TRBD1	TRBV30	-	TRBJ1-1	CAGDRVNTEAFF	TGTGCGGGGGACAGGGTGAACACTGAAGCTTTCTTT
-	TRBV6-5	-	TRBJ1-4	CASKTRGGFEKLFF	TGTGCCAGCAAGACGAGGGGTGGTTTCGAAAAACTGTTTTTT
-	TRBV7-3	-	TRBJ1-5	CASSPSGGAQPQHF	TGTGCCAGCAGCCCAAGCGGGGGGGCTCAGCCCCAGCATTTT
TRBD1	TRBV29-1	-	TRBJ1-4	CSVEDPGTGEGKLFF	TGCAGCGTTGAAGATCCTGGGACAGGGGAAGGAAAACTGTTTTTT
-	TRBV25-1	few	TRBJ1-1	CASSEVWGMAFF	TGTGCCAGCAGTGAAGTTTGGGGAATGGCTTTCTTT
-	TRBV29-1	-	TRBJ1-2	CSVEGVHGYTF	TGCAGCGTTGAAGGTGTTCATGGCTACACCTTC
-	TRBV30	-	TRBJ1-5	CAWSPNSNQPQHF	TGTGCCTGGAGCCCAAATAGCAATCAGCCCCAGCATTTT
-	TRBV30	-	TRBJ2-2	CARRQGTGTGELFF	TGTGCCCGGAGGCAGGGGACTGGTACCGGGGAGCTGTTTTTT
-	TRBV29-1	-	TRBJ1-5	CSVEGQLSNQPQHF	TGCAGCGTTGAAGGACAGCTTAGCAATCAGCCCCAGCATTTT
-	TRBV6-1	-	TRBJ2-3	CASTLRPSQSDTQYF	TGTGCCAGCACCCTACGGCCCAGCCAGTCAGATACGCAGTATTTT
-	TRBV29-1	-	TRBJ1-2	CSVEDRGGYTF	TGCAGCGTTGAAGATCGAGGGGGCTACACCTTC
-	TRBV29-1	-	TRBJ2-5	CSVGRGAETQYF	TGCAGCGTTGGTCGGGGGGCCGAGACCCAGTACTTC
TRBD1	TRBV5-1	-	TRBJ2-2	CASSHDREDGELFF	TGCGCCAGCAGCCACGACAGGGAAGACGGGGAGCTGTTTTTT
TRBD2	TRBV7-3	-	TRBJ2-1	CASSFTGTSGETAYNEQFF	TGTGCCAGCAGCTTTACCGGGACTAGCGGGGAGACAGCCTACAATGAGCAGTTCTTC
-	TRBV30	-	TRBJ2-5	CAWDTGQETQYF	TGTGCCTGGGATACAGGGCAAGAGACCCAGTACTTC
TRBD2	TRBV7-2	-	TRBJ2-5	CASRKRGGQGETQYF	TGTGCCAGCAGAAAACGCGGGGGGCAAGGCGAGACCCAGTACTTC
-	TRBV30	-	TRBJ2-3	CAGGRDTQYF	TGTGCCGGGGGGAGAGATACGCAGTATTTT
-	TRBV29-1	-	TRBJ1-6	CSENRTENYNSPLHF	TGCAGCGAAAATCGGACGGAGAACTATAATTCACCCCTCCACTTT
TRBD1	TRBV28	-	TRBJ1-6	CASSLVTGGNSPLHF	TGTGCCAGCAGTTTAGTGACAGGGGGAAATTCACCCCTCCACTTT
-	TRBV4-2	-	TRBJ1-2	CASSQEGGYGYTF	TGTGCCAGCAGCCAAGAGGGGGGCTATGGCTACACCTTC
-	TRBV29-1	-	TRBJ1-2	CSVTENYGYTF	TGCAGCGTGACAGAAAACTATGGCTACACCTTC
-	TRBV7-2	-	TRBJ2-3	CASSIPTLYTQYF	TGTGCCAGCAGCATCCCGACGCTCTATACGCAGTATTTT
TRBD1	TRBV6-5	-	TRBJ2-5	CASTRGLQETQYF	TGTGCCAGCACAAGGGGGCTCCAAGAGACCCAGTACTTC
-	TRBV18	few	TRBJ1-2	CASSPSGYSYGYTF	TGTGCCAGCTCACCCTCAGGTTACAGCTATGGCTACACCTTC
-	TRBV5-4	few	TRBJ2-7	CASSLDGREQYF	TGTGCCAGCAGCTTGGACGGGCGCGAGCAGTACTTC
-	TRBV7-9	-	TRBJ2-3	CASSSKDTQYF	TGTGCCAGCAGCTCGAAGGATACGCAGTATTTT
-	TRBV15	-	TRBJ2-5	CATSRGAQETQYF	TGTGCCACCAGCAGAGGGGCTCAAGAGACCCAGTACTTC
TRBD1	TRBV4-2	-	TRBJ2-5	CATKGDRELLSRETQYF	TGTGCCACCAAGGGGGACAGGGAGCTTTTGTCACGGGAGACCCAGTACTTC
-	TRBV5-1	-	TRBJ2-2	CASSADNTGELFF	TGCGCCAGCAGCGCGGATAACACCGGGGAGCTGTTTTTT
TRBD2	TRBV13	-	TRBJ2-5	CASSNRTSGGKETQYF	TGTGCCAGCAGCAACAGGACTAGCGGGGGCAAAGAGACCCAGTACTTC
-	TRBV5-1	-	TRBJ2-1	CASSLEQGRGNEQFF	TGCGCCAGCAGCTTGGAACAGGGTCGGGGAAATGAGCAGTTCTTC
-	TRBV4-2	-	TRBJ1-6	CASSQEEGGSSPLHF	TGTGCCAGCAGCCAAGAAGAGGGGGGCTCGTCACCCCTCCACTTT
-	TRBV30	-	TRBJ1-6	CAWSSVDELHF	TGTGCCTGGAGCTCGGTGGACGAACTCCACTTT
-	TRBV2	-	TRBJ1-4	CASSGGRVGEKLFF	TGTGCCAGCAGTGGAGGACGGGTGGGAGAAAAACTGTTTTTT
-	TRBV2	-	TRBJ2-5	CASGLAGNPQETQYF	TGTGCCAGCGGGCTAGCTGGGAATCCACAAGAGACCCAGTACTTC
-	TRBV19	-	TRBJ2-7	CASSDRHTKQYF	TGTGCCAGTAGTGACAGACATACTAAGCAGTACTTC
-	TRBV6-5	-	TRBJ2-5	CASSYAREETQYF	TGTGCCAGCAGTTACGCCCGGGAAGAGACCCAGTACTTC